This entry is about one T cell receptor beta chain. The sample is drawn from a study of T cell changes during pregnancy in multiple sclerosis. The CDR3 totals 15 residues. The germline CDR1 and CDR2 sequences are MNHEY and SVGAGI. V was cut by 5 bases and J by 3 bases, with 17 bases left in between. Clones were read by immunoSEQ multiplex PCR, and TCRdb kept only the in-frame ones, dropping some. The sample includes about 30,000 clones, approximately 91% of them seen just once. This material consisted of peripheral blood, taken in the second trimester of pregnancy. The sequence derives from a female donor in good health, enrolled as a control in a pregnancy study. The gene calls are TRBV6-5 and TRBJ2-7; D unresolved. CDR3 loop: CASSKTFLGFYEQYF. The CDR3 DNA reads as TGTGCCAGCAGTAAAACATTTTTGGGCTTCTACGAGCAGTACTTC.